The next 27 T cell receptor beta chains were all read from a single sample in a study of shared clonotypes between healthy human individuals (dated by TCRdb to the early 2020s). The library was built by means of the immunoSEQ multiplex PCR assay. TCRdb obtained this table from immuneACCESS and retained in-frame rearrangements with V and J assigned. These tables miss some clones; where compared with another copy, unresolved V genes account for less than half of the shortfall, and the remainder is unexplained. The sample table records roughly 1,500,000 clones; 95% to 99% of these occur just once. The leading ten clones occupy about 0.45% of the sample. Sequencing used naive CD4+ T cells sorted from blood. Taken with the paper, the label for cell subset or site translates to: CD45RA+ positively selected. The receptors derive from a man aged 25-40 years in good health.

The sample holds one count of this clone. This rearrangement joins TRBV28 to TRBJ2-7, with 9 bases lining up with TRBD1. V trimming: 7 bases; J trimming: 2 bases; junction bases outside the gene matches: 9. In germline, CDR1 is MDHEN, CDR2 SYDVKM. The CDR3 extends over 15 amino acids. DNA of the CDR3: TGTGCCAGCACCCAACCGGGACAGGGCCCCTACGAGCAGTACTTC. This gives the protein CASTQPGQGPYEQYF.

The chain combines TRBV18 with TRBJ2-7; TRBD2 matches at 7 bases. This CDR3 has 16 amino acids. V was pared by 0 bases and J by 3 bases, with 8 bases of the junction left unmatched. Germline CDR1 reads KGHSH; CDR2 reads LQKENI. The CDR3 DNA is TGTGCCAGCTCACCACCGCGGGGGAGATTCCACTACGAGCAGTACTTC. Translated: CASSPPRGRFHYEQYF.

This clone was counted once. The chain couples TRBV15 to TRBJ2-1; D ambiguous. V dropped 0 bases and J dropped 7 bases, with 7 bases sitting between them. The CDR3 is made up of 13 amino acids. Looked up from germline, CDR1 is LNHNV and CDR2 is YYDKDF (reference sequence). This CDR3 reads CATSRDTVNEQFF. The CDR3 nucleotides read TGTGCCACCAGCAGAGATACAGTGAATGAGCAGTTCTTC.

The genes are TRBV6-6 and TRBJ1-1, with D possibly being TRBD1 (5 bases). The CDR3 has 14 residues. V lost 6 bases to trimming and J lost 7 bases, with 18 bases between them. Germline CDR1 is MNHNY and CDR2 is SVGAGI (reference sequence). Written as DNA, the CDR3 is TGTGCCAGCAGGAACCATAAGACAGTAGATGAAGCTTTCTTT. Residues: CASRNHKTVDEAFF.

The chain couples TRBV6-5 to TRBJ2-4, with 7 positions matching TRBD1. This CDR3 has 16 amino acids. With 0 bases clipped from V and 5 bases from J, the junction kept 7 bases outside the gene matches. Germline V gene sequence: CDR1 MNHEY, CDR2 SVGAGI. Here the CDR3 reads CASSYSHGQGENIQYF. CDR3 bases: TGTGCCAGCAGTTACTCGCATGGGCAGGGGGAAAACATTCAGTACTTC.

V is TRBV18 and J is TRBJ2-3, with D possibly being TRBD2 (5 bases). This CDR3 has 15 residues. V was pared by 3 bases and J by 1 base, with 11 bases between. Germline assignment: CDR1 KGHSH and CDR2 LQKENI. This chain's CDR3 is CASSPGVGGTDTQYF. CDR3 DNA: TGTGCCAGCTCACCCGGGGTGGGTGGCACAGATACGCAGTATTTT. The whole variable domain, remainder taken from reference TRBV18 and TRBJ2-3, is NAGVMQNPRHLVRRRGQEARLRCSPMKGHSHVYWYRQLPEEGLKFMVYLQKENIIDESGMPKERFSAEFPKEGPSILRIQQVVRGDSAAYFCASSPGVGGTDTQYFGPGTRLTVL.

V usage is TRBV9 and J usage is TRBJ2-5; the D is unclear. The CDR3 loop spans 14 amino acids. V lost 4 bases and J lost 1, with 11 bases in between. Germline V gene data show CDR1 as SGDLS and CDR2 as YYNGEE. The DNA of the CDR3 is TGTGCCAGCAGCCGGTACCTGACCCAAGAGACCCAGTACTTC. Protein sequence: CASSRYLTQETQYF. The variable domain in full, with the rest retrieved from reference TRBV9 and TRBJ2-5, is DSGVTQTPKHLITATGQRVTLRCSPRSGDLSVYWYQQSLDQGLQFLIQYYNGEERAKGNILERFSAQQFPDLHSELNLSSLELGDSALYFCASSRYLTQETQYFGPGTRLLVL.

V usage is TRBV18 and J usage is TRBJ2-2; D perhaps matches TRBD1 (6 bases). V was clipped by 4 bases and J by 1 base, with 19 bases between them. CDR3 length: 18 amino acids. Germline V gene data show CDR1 as KGHSH and CDR2 as LQKENI. The chain's CDR3 is CASSQQPPGAENTGELFF. In DNA form, the CDR3 reads TGTGCCAGCTCACAACAACCGCCAGGGGCAGAGAACACCGGGGAGCTGTTTTTT. Complete variable domain (other parts from reference TRBV18 and TRBJ2-2): NAGVMQNPRHLVRRRGQEARLRCSPMKGHSHVYWYRQLPEEGLKFMVYLQKENIIDESGMPKERFSAEFPKEGPSILRIQQVVRGDSAAYFCASSQQPPGAENTGELFFGEGSRLTVL.

This chain connects TRBV4-1 to TRBJ1-2, with D perhaps TRBD1 (5 bases). Germline V lookup: CDR1 MGHRA, CDR2 YSYEKL. This CDR3 has 14 amino acids. The germline V and J ends were trimmed by 4 bases and 3 bases, with 12 bases remaining between them. CDR3 residues: CASSPRAGDYGYTF. CDR3 bases: TGCGCCAGCAGCCCCAGGGCGGGGGACTATGGCTACACCTTC.

The chain combines TRBV18 with TRBJ2-2; D possibly corresponds to TRBD2 (6 bases). Trimming stripped 3 bases from V and 7 bases from J, with 15 bases between. Germline V gene lookup returns CDR1 KGHSH and CDR2 LQKENI. This CDR3 is 15 amino acids long. The CDR3 loop reads CASSPFFSTSGELFF. DNA for the CDR3: TGTGCCAGCTCACCGTTCTTCTCGACTAGCGGGGAGCTGTTTTTT.

The V gene is TRBV6-6, the J gene TRBJ1-5; 7 bases agree with TRBD1. The V gene end was trimmed by 6 bases and the J gene end by 7 bases; junction bases not matched to a gene: 9. The CDR3 runs to 14 residues. Looked up from germline, CDR1 is MNHNY and CDR2 is SVGAGI (reference sequence). The CDR3 nucleotides are TGTGCCAGCAGCTCTGGACAGGTCGTCCAGCCCCAGCATTTT. This gives the protein CASSSGQVVQPQHF.

The DNA for the CDR3 is TGTGCCAGCAGTCGCCCGATAGCGGGAGTGGGGGAGACCCAGTACTTC. As protein: CASSRPIAGVGETQYF. This chain connects TRBV28 to TRBJ2-5; TRBD2 matches 9 bases. Trimming took 5 bases from V and 5 from J; bases not matched to a gene: 12. CDR1 is MDHEN and CDR2 is SYDVKM in the germline V gene. The CDR3 spans 16 residues.

The CDR3 nucleotides are TGCAGCGCCGGGGGCGCCGGGACTAGCGGGATCTATGAGCAGTTCTTC. Amino acids: CSAGGAGTSGIYEQFF. The V call is TRBV29-1, the J call TRBJ2-1; 13 bases fit TRBD2. V lost 7 bases, J lost 8 bases, and 14 bases stayed unmatched. Germline V gene sequence: CDR1 SQVTM, CDR2 ANQGSEA. This CDR3 is 16 amino acids long.

This chain joins TRBV6-1 and TRBJ1-2, with D possibly matching TRBD1 (5 bases). Trimming shortened V by 2 bases and J by 3 bases, and 10 bases separated the two germline ends. The length of the CDR3 is 14 residues. Looked up from germline, CDR1 is MNHNS and CDR2 is SASEGT. DNA of the CDR3: TGTGCCAGCAGTGAATCGGGCAGGGACTATGGCTACACCTTC. Encoded protein: CASSESGRDYGYTF.

The chain couples TRBV29-1 to TRBJ2-3; 12 bases map to TRBD2. V shed 3 bases, J shed 8 bases, and the junction held 9 bases outside the gene matches. This CDR3 comprises 15 residues. CDR1 and CDR2 (germline): SQVTM, ANQGSEA. Here the CDR3 DNA reads TGCAGCGTTGACACTAGCGGGAGGCCCCAGCGTACGCAGTATTTT. It yields the protein CSVDTSGRPQRTQYF.

The rearrangement uses TRBV19 and TRBJ2-5; a weak D match, TRBD2 (6 bases). Trimming left V 4 bases short and J 3 bases short, with 6 bases between. The CDR3 length is 12 residues. CDR1 is LNHDA, CDR2 SQIVND, per germline (reference sequence). The CDR3 spells CASSRGEETQYF. The CDR3 nucleotides read TGTGCCAGTAGTAGGGGGGAAGAGACCCAGTACTTC. The full variable domain, in which reference TRBV19 and TRBJ2-5 provide the parts outside the CDR3, is DGGITQSPKYLFRKEGQNVTLSCEQNLNHDAMYWYRQDPGQGLRLIYYSQIVNDFQKGDIAEGYSVSREKKESFPLTVTSAQKNPTAFYLCASSRGEETQYFGPGTRLLVL.

V is TRBV4-3 and J is TRBJ1-1; possible D gene TRBD1, 6 bases. This CDR3 region has 16 residues. Trimming took off 0 bases at V and 1 base at J, with 12 bases between the two ends. Germline V gene sequence: CDR1 LGHNA, CDR2 YSLEER. Here the CDR3 DNA reads TGCGCCAGCAGCCAAGATTATGACAGGTGGAACACTGAAGCTTTCTTT. Translated: CASSQDYDRWNTEAFF.

The chain couples TRBV11-2 to TRBJ1-5; tentatively, D is TRBD1 (6 bases). Germline CDR1 SGHAT, CDR2 FQNNGV. V was trimmed by 4 bases and J by 11 bases, leaving 15 bases between them. There are 13 residues in the CDR3. The CDR3 loop reads CASSSLPRGTQHF. CDR3 DNA: TGTGCCAGCAGCTCACTACCTAGGGGGACCCAGCATTTT.

About this clone itself: Other DNA sequences within the sample encode an identical CDR3. The chain carries TRBV2 and TRBJ2-7; D remains unclear. Trimming shortened V by 5 bases and J by 3 bases, and 5 bases separated the two germline ends. The CDR3 is 11 residues long. Germline CDR1 is SNHLY and CDR2 is FYNNEI. The CDR3 DNA reads as TGTGCCAGCAGTAACTACTACGAGCAGTACTTC. It encodes CASSNYYEQYF.

The genes are TRBV7-2 and TRBJ1-1, with TRBD1 as a possible D gene (6 bases). CDR3 length: 15 residues. Germline loops: CDR1 SGHTA, CDR2 FQGNSA. The germline V and J ends were trimmed by 4 bases and 0 bases, with 12 bases remaining between them. CDR3 nucleotide sequence: TGTGCCAGCAGCTCGGGGGGACATTTGAACACTGAAGCTTTCTTT. Protein: CASSSGGHLNTEAFF.

In this sample, this clone turned up once. This chain links TRBV11-3 with TRBJ2-7; possibly TRBD1 for D (6 bases). CDR1 and CDR2 (germline): SGHNT, YENEEA. The ends were cut back, 3 bases at V and 1 base at J, with 10 bases in the middle. CDR3 length equals 14 residues. The CDR3: CASSLDSVSYEQYF. CDR3 nucleotides: TGTGCCAGCAGCTTGGACAGTGTTTCCTACGAGCAGTACTTC. Together with reference TRBV11-3 and TRBJ2-7, the CDR3 gives the full variable domain: EAGVVQSPRYKIIEKKQPVAFWCNPISGHNTLYWYLQNLGQGPELLIRYENEEAVDDSQLPKDRFSAERLKGVDSTLKIQPAELGDSAVYLCASSLDSVSYEQYFGPGTRLTVT.

The rearrangement joins TRBV19 to TRBJ2-7; D gene ambiguous. V lost 4 bases, J lost 0 bases, and 10 bases lay in between. CDR1 and CDR2 from the germline V gene are LNHDA and SQIVND (reference sequence). This CDR3 contains 14 residues. DNA for the CDR3: TGTGCCAGTAGTACCAGAAGCGCCTCCTACGAGCAGTACTTC. As protein: CASSTRSASYEQYF.

The CDR3 protein is CAFSLARTDTYEQYF. The CDR3 DNA is TGTGCCTTCTCCCTGGCTCGGACAGATACCTACGAGCAGTACTTC. V gene TRBV30 combines with J gene TRBJ2-7; maybe TRBD1 (6 bases). Germline lookup yields CDR1 GTSNPN and CDR2 SVGIG (reference sequence). The CDR3 has 15 residues. Trimming removed 7 bases from V and 2 bases from J, with 21 bases in between. Using reference TRBV30 and TRBJ2-7 for the parts outside the CDR3, the full variable domain is SQTIHQWPATLVQPVGSPLSLECTVEGTSNPNLYWYRQAAGRGLQLLFYSVGIGQISSEVPQNLSASRPQDRQFILSSKKLLLSDSGFYLCAFSLARTDTYEQYFGPGTRLTVT.

The V call is TRBV28, the J call TRBJ2-2, with 7 bases identical to TRBD1. Looked up from germline, CDR1 is MDHEN and CDR2 is SYDVKM. This CDR3 is built from 14 residues. Trimming cost V 5 bases and J 3 bases; bases outside gene matches: 3. CDR3 in DNA: TGTGCCAGCAGTGGACAGGAGCACACCGGGGAGCTGTTTTTT. Protein sequence: CASSGQEHTGELFF.

The J gene is TRBJ2-3, the V gene TRBV11-2; D remains ambiguous. Between the trimmed V and J ends, which lost 5 bases and 3 bases, there was a span of 18 bases. The CDR3 length is 16 residues. CDR1 SGHAT and CDR2 FQNNGV come from the germline V gene. CDR3 in DNA: TGTGCCAGCAGCCAACTTGACGGTGCAGTTACAGATACGCAGTATTTT. Amino acid sequence: CASSQLDGAVTDTQYF.

The J gene is TRBJ2-1, the V gene TRBV7-8, with TRBD2 identical over 7 bases. This CDR3 is 14 amino acids long. The V segment lost 7 bases and the J segment 5 bases; nucleotides outside the gene matches: 8. Germline CDR1 and CDR2: SGHVS and FQNEAQ. CDR3 residues: CASTLKRGDNEQFF. Written as DNA, the CDR3 is TGTGCCAGCACCTTGAAACGGGGGGACAATGAGCAGTTCTTC. The variable domain in full, completed from reference TRBV7-8 and TRBJ2-1, reads GAGVSQSPRYKVAKRGQDVALRCDPISGHVSLFWYQQALGQGPEFLTYFQNEAQLDKSGLPSDRFFAERPEGSVSTLKIQRTQQEDSAVYLCASTLKRGDNEQFFGPGTRLTVL.

As concerns this clone: Other DNA sequences in this sample translate to the same CDR3. This chain joins TRBV4-3 and TRBJ2-2; the D gene is possibly TRBD1 (5 bases). This CDR3 has 13 residues. Germline V gene sequence: CDR1 LGHNA, CDR2 YSLEER. The V and J ends lost 1 base and 5 bases respectively, with 5 bases between them. CDR3 region: CASSQAGTGELFF. The CDR3 bases are TGCGCCAGCAGCCAAGCAGGGACCGGGGAGCTGTTTTTT.